This T cell receptor (beta chain) is from a study of blood T cell repertoires in COVID-19. Whole-study context: From T cells, B-cell-depleted T cells, or PBMCs came the material, which was cDNA or gDNA.

CDR1 and CDR2 (germline): SNHLY, FYNNEI. There are 16 residues in the CDR3. Trimming removed 4 bases at V and 7 bases at J, with 22 bases between. Assay used: immunoSEQ multiplex PCR; TCRdb lists only in-frame clones, some missing. This sample has more than 150,000 clones, with approximately 84% found just once. This receptor was identified in a human donor in a cohort sampled during active COVID-19. The J gene is TRBJ1-2, the V gene TRBV2; the D gene is possibly TRBD1 (5 bases). Sequenced material: peripheral blood. CDR3 in DNA: TGTGCCAGCAGTGGAGGTGCGGGACCCTCAAGGGCTGGCTACACCTTC. It translates to CASSGGAGPSRAGYTF.